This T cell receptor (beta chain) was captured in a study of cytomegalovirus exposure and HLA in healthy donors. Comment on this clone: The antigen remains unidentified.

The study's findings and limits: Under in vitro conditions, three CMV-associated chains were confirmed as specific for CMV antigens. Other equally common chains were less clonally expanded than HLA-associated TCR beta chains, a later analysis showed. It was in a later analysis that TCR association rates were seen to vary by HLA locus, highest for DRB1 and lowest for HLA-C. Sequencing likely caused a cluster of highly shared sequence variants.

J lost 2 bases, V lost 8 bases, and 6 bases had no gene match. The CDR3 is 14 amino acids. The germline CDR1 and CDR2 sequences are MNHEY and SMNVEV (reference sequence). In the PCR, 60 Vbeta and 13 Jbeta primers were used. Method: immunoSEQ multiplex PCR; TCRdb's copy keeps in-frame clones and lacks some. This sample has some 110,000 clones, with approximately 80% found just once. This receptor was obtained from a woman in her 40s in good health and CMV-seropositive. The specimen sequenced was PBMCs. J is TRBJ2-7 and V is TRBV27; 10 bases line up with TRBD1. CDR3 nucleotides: TGTGCCAGCTCTCCGGGACAGGGGCCCTACGAGCAGTACTTC. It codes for CASSPGQGPYEQYF.